Presented here are 3 T cell receptor beta chains from one specimen sequenced in a study of radiation and T cells in renal cell carcinoma. Regarding time point: blood 2 weeks post-SBRT. Treatment in this sample: 15 Gy SBRT to primary tumor, nephrectomy 4 weeks later. Sequencing used immunoSEQ multiplex PCR; TCRdb keeps in-frame clones, though not all of them. The table shows around 26,000 clones, with 81% occurring only once. This specimen was blood, taken from a patient whose treatment included radiotherapy and nephrectomy. The receptors were sampled from a man aged 55-75 years with renal cell carcinoma.

The rearrangement links TRBV10-3 to TRBJ1-5; D gene uncertain. The V end lost 2 bases, the J end lost 5 bases, and 16 bases lay between the germline ends. Germline CDR1 and CDR2: ENHRY and SYGVKD. This CDR3 has 16 residues. Here the CDR3 reads CAISERKPREHQPQHF. CDR3 in DNA: TGTGCCATCAGTGAGCGAAAACCCCGGGAACATCAGCCCCAGCATTTT.

In the case of this clone: The junction shows a germline mismatch at one end, possibly a read error. Other DNA sequences in this sample translate to the same CDR3. The chain carries TRBV29-1 and TRBJ2-7; 8 bases are a match to TRBD2. CDR3 length equals 11 residues. Per germline, CDR1 SQVTM and CDR2 ANQGSEA. CDR3 DNA: TGCAGCGTCCGGGGGGTAGCGGGGCTAGACTTC. It yields the protein CSVRGVAGLDF.

The chain links TRBV5-1 to TRBJ2-2, with 9 bases aligning to TRBD1. This CDR3 has 19 residues. The J segment lost 2 bases and the V segment lost 0 bases, leaving 11 bases of the junction unmatched. The V gene's germline CDR1 is SGHRS and CDR2 YFSETQ. The CDR3 region is CASSLVGQGGSVNTGELFF. The CDR3 nucleotides read TGCGCCAGCAGCTTGGTGGGACAGGGCGGATCAGTTAACACCGGGGAGCTGTTTTTT.